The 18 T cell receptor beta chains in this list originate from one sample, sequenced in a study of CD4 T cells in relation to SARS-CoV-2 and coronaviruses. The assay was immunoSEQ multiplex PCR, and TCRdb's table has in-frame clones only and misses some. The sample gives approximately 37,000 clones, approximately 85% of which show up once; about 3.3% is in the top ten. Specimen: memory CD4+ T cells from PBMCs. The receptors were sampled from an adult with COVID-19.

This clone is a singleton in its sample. CDR3 DNA sequence: TGTGCCAGCACCAAAATGGAGGGGTCAGATACGCAGTATTTT. It translates to CASTKMEGSDTQYF. The J gene is TRBJ2-3, the V gene TRBV7-6; D perhaps matches TRBD2 (6 bases). The V end was cut by 7 bases, the J end by 4 bases, with 15 bases between. This CDR3 region has 14 residues. From germline, CDR1 is SGHVS and CDR2 FNYEAQ.

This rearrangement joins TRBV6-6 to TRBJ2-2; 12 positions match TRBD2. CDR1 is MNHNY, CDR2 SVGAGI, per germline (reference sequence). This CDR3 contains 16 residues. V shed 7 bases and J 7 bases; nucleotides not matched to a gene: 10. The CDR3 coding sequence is TGTGCCAGCAAAACGACTAGCGGGAGATTAAGCGGGGAGCTGTTTTTT. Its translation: CASKTTSGRLSGELFF.

The CDR3: CASSDPGLADREQFF. The DNA for the CDR3 is TGTGCCAGCAGTGACCCGGGACTAGCGGACCGGGAGCAGTTCTTC. This rearrangement joins TRBV2 to TRBJ2-1, with TRBD2 identical over 11 bases. This CDR3 has 15 amino acids. The J segment lost 10 bases and the V segment lost 3 bases, leaving 8 bases of the junction unmatched. Germline-derived CDR1 and CDR2 are SNHLY and FYNNEI.

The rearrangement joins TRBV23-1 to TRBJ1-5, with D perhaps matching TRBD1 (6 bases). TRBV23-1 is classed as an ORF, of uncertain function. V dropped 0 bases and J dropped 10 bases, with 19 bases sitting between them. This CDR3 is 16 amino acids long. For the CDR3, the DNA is TGCGCCAGCAGTCAATCGATAAGGGGGGGGGCTCGTCCCCAGCATTTT. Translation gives CASSQSIRGGARPQHF.

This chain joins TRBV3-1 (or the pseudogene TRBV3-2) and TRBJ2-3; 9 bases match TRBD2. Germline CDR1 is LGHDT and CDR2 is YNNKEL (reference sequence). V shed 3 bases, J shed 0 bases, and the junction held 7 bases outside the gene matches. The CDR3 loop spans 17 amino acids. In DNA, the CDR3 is TGTGCCAGCAGCCAGAGCTTAACTAGCGGGAGCACAGATACGCAGTATTTT. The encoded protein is CASSQSLTSGSTDTQYF.

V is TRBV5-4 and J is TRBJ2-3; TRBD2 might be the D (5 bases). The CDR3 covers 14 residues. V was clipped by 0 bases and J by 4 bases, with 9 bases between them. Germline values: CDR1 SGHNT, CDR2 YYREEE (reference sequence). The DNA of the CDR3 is TGTGCCAGCAGCTTGGTTACGGGATCAGATACGCAGTATTTT. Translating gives CASSLVTGSDTQYF.

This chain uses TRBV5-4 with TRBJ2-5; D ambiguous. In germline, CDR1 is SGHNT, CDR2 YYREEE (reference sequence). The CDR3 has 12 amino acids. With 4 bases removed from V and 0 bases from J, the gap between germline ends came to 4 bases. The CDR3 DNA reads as TGTGCCAGCAGCGGGTACCAAGAGACCCAGTACTTC. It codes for CASSGYQETQYF.

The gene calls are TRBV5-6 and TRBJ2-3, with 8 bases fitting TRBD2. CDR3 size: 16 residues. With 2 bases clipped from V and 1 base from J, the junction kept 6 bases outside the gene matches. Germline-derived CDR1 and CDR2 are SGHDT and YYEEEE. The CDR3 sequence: CASSLTSGIRTDTQYF. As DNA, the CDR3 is TGTGCCAGCAGCTTAACTAGCGGAATACGCACAGATACGCAGTATTTT. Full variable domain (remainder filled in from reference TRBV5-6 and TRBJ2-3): DAGVTQSPTHLIKTRGQQVTLRCSPKSGHDTVSWYQQALGQGPQFIFQYYEEEERQRGNFPDRFSGHQFPNYSSELNVNALLLGDSALYLCASSLTSGIRTDTQYFGPGTRLTVL.

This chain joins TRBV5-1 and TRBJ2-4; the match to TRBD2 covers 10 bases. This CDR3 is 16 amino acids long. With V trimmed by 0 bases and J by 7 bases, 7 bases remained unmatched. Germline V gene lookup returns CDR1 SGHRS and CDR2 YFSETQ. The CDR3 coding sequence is TGCGCCAGCAGCTTGGAAGCTAGCGGGAGACGCAACATTCAGTACTTC. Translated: CASSLEASGRRNIQYF.

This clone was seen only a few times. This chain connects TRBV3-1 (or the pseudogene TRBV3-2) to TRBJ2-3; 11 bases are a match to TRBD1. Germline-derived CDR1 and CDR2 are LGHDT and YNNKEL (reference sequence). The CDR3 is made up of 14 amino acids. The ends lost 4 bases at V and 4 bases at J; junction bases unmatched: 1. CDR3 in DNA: TGTGCCAGCAGCCGGACAGGGGGCGCAGATACGCAGTATTTT. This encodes CASSRTGGADTQYF.

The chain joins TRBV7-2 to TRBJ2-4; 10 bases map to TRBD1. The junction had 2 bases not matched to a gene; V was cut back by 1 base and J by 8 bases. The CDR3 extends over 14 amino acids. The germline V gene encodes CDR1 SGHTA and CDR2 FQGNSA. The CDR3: CASSLGQGADIQYF. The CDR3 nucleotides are TGTGCCAGCAGCTTAGGACAGGGGGCGGACATTCAGTACTTC.

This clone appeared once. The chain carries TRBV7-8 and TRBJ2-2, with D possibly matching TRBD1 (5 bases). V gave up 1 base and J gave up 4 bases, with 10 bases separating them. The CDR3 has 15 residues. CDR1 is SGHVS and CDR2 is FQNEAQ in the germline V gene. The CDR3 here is CASSLEGRITGELFF. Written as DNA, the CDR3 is TGTGCCAGCAGCTTAGAGGGGCGCATCACCGGGGAGCTGTTTTTT. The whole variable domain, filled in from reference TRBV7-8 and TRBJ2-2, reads GAGVSQSPRYKVAKRGQDVALRCDPISGHVSLFWYQQALGQGPEFLTYFQNEAQLDKSGLPSDRFFAERPEGSVSTLKIQRTQQEDSAVYLCASSLEGRITGELFFGEGSRLTVL.

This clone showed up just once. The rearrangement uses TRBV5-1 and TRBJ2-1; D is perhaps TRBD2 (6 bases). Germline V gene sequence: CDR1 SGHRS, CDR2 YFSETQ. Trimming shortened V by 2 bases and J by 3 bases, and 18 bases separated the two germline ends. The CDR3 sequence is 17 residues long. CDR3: CASSLVERSGNYNEQFF. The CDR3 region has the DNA TGCGCCAGCAGCTTAGTTGAACGTAGCGGAAACTACAATGAGCAGTTCTTC.

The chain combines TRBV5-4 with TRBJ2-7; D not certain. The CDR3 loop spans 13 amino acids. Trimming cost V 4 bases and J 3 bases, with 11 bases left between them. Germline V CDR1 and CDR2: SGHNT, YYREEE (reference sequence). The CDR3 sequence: CASSQAKGYEQYF. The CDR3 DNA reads TGTGCCAGCAGCCAAGCGAAAGGCTACGAGCAGTACTTC. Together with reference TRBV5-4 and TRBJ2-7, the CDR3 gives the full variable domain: ETGVTQSPTHLIKTRGQQVTLRCSSQSGHNTVSWYQQALGQGPQFIFQYYREEENGRGNFPPRFSGLQFPNYSSELNVNALELDDSALYLCASSQAKGYEQYFGPGTRLTVT.

The CDR3 bases are TGCGCCAGCAGCCTGGGACAGTATGGTGAAAAACTGTTTTTT. It translates to CASSLGQYGEKLFF. V and J are TRBV5-1 and TRBJ1-4, with 7 bases identical to TRBD1. V lost 4 bases and J lost 7; bases outside the gene matches: 7. Germline V gene data show CDR1 as SGHRS and CDR2 as YFSETQ. The length of the CDR3 is 14 residues.

CDR3 protein: CASSRSGQGNTEAFF. As DNA, the CDR3 is TGCGCCAGCAGCCGATCCGGACAGGGGAACACTGAAGCTTTCTTT. The chain has TRBV5-1 and TRBJ1-1; 8 bases align to TRBD1. This CDR3 region has 15 residues. V dropped 4 bases and J dropped 1; count of bases not matched to a gene: 6. Looked up from germline, CDR1 is SGHRS and CDR2 is YFSETQ.

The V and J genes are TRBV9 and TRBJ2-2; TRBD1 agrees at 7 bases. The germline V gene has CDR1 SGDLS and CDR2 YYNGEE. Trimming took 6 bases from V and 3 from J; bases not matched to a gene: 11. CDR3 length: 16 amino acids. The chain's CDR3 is CASNKQGLADTGELFF. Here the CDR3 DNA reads TGTGCCAGCAACAAACAGGGGCTGGCGGACACCGGGGAGCTGTTTTTT.

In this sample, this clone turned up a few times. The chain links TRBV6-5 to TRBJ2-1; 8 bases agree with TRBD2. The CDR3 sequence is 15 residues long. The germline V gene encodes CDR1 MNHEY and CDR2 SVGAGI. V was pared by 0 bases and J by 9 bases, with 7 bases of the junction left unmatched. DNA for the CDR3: TGTGCCAGCAGTTACTCGGGACTAGAGGGGGGTGAGCAGTTCTTC. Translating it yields CASSYSGLEGGEQFF.